These T cell receptor beta chains were read from a single sample in a study of identical twins. TCRdb reanalysed the 5' RACE reads using MiXCR and keeps one entry per CDR3 protein. Of roughly 700,000 distinct CDR3 sequences in the sample, 8.6% were seen once. These same records also appear under a second study, on yellow fever vaccine responses in identical twins.

Sequenced: PBMCs. The source is a woman younger than 30 in good health. CDR3s include the opening cysteine and the closing phenylalanine or tryptophan. Fields, in order: J gene, V gene, D gene, clone size, CDR3 DNA, CDR3 protein. A D gene is named only where the DNA matches it firmly. Rows may omit the clone size; those that give it use once, few, many or a size class.

j_call: TRBJ2-3
v_call: TRBV20-1
d_call: NA
clone_size: NA
cdr3_nt: TGCAGTGCTTTTCGGGGGTCTGGAGATACGCAGTATTTT
cdr3_aa: CSAFRGSGDTQYF

j_call: TRBJ1-2
v_call: TRBV20-1
d_call: NA
clone_size: few
cdr3_nt: TGCAGTGCTTGGTACCGGAGCTATGGCTACACCTTC
cdr3_aa: CSAWYRSYGYTF

j_call: TRBJ2-3
v_call: TRBV5-5
d_call: NA
clone_size: NA
cdr3_nt: TGTGCCAGCAGCTTGGAGGGACGGATTCCCACAGATACGCAGTATTTT
cdr3_aa: CASSLEGRIPTDTQYF

j_call: TRBJ1-4
v_call: TRBV2
d_call: NA
clone_size: once
cdr3_nt: TGTGCCAGCAATCAGGGTGCAACTAATGAAAAACTGTTTTTT
cdr3_aa: CASNQGATNEKLFF

j_call: TRBJ2-3
v_call: TRBV2
d_call: TRBD2
clone_size: many
cdr3_nt: TGTGCCAGCAGGTCTTCTAGCGGGGGTATAGATACGCAGTATTTT
cdr3_aa: CASRSSSGGIDTQYF

j_call: TRBJ2-7
v_call: TRBV7-9
d_call: NA
clone_size: few
cdr3_nt: TGTGCCAGCAGCTTAGCGGGGCTATTAGCCTACGAGCAGTACTTC
cdr3_aa: CASSLAGLLAYEQYF

j_call: TRBJ2-5
v_call: TRBV6-1
d_call: NA
clone_size: few
cdr3_nt: TGTGCCAGCAGCACCCCCACGGGGTACCAAGAGACCCAGTACTTC
cdr3_aa: CASSTPTGYQETQYF

j_call: TRBJ2-1
v_call: TRBV7-9
d_call: TRBD2
clone_size: few
cdr3_nt: TGTGCCAGCAGCTTTGCGGGACTAGCTGGCAATGAGCAGTTCTTC
cdr3_aa: CASSFAGLAGNEQFF

j_call: TRBJ2-1
v_call: TRBV2
d_call: TRBD2
clone_size: many
cdr3_nt: TGTGCCAGCAGCCATACCGGGACTAGCGGAGACAATGAGCAGTTCTTC
cdr3_aa: CASSHTGTSGDNEQFF

j_call: TRBJ1-2
v_call: TRBV6-5
d_call: NA
clone_size: few
cdr3_nt: TGTGCCAGCAGTTACTCCGGGGGAGAGAATGGCTACACCTTC
cdr3_aa: CASSYSGGENGYTF

j_call: TRBJ2-3
v_call: TRBV2
d_call: NA
clone_size: few
cdr3_nt: TGTGCCAGCACCGAAAAGGCGGGGTTTATTACAGATACGCAGTATTTT
cdr3_aa: CASTEKAGFITDTQYF

j_call: TRBJ2-7
v_call: TRBV7-2
d_call: NA
clone_size: few
cdr3_nt: TGTGCCAGCCTCGGGGGAATGACCTCCTACGAGCAGTACTTC
cdr3_aa: CASLGGMTSYEQYF

j_call: TRBJ2-1
v_call: TRBV10-3
d_call: TRBD2
clone_size: few
cdr3_nt: TGTGCCATCAGAAAGGGACTAGCGGACAATGAGCAGTTCTTC
cdr3_aa: CAIRKGLADNEQFF

j_call: TRBJ2-7
v_call: TRBV15
d_call: NA
clone_size: NA
cdr3_nt: TGTGCCACCAGCAGAGATAGACAGAACTACGAGCAGTACTTC
cdr3_aa: CATSRDRQNYEQYF

j_call: TRBJ2-5
v_call: TRBV6-1
d_call: NA
clone_size: few
cdr3_nt: TGTGCCAGCAGGCCTACACAGCTTGCGGAGACCCAGTACTTC
cdr3_aa: CASRPTQLAETQYF

j_call: TRBJ2-1
v_call: TRBV29-1
d_call: NA
clone_size: few
cdr3_nt: TGCAGCGTTGTTCACGGAGGAAATGAGCAGTTCTTC
cdr3_aa: CSVVHGGNEQFF

j_call: TRBJ2-7
v_call: TRBV6-1
d_call: NA
clone_size: NA
cdr3_nt: TGTGCCAGCAGTGAACCCGCGTCCCCCGGCTACGAGCAGTACTTC
cdr3_aa: CASSEPASPGYEQYF

j_call: TRBJ2-2
v_call: TRBV28
d_call: NA
clone_size: few
cdr3_nt: TGTGCCAGCAGTTTTTATAGGGGGGCGAACACCGGGGAGCTGTTTTTT
cdr3_aa: CASSFYRGANTGELFF

j_call: TRBJ2-7
v_call: TRBV6-2/TRBV6-3
d_call: NA
clone_size: NA
cdr3_nt: TGTGCCAGCCAAGACCTCTCCTACGAGCAGTACTTC
cdr3_aa: CASQDLSYEQYF

j_call: TRBJ2-7
v_call: TRBV5-6
d_call: NA
clone_size: NA
cdr3_nt: TGTGCCAGCAGCTTGGTAGGTCGGAATTCCTACGAGCAGTACTTC
cdr3_aa: CASSLVGRNSYEQYF

j_call: TRBJ2-7
v_call: TRBV12-3/TRBV12-4
d_call: TRBD1
clone_size: many
cdr3_nt: TGTGCCAGCAGTTTCACAGGGGCTAGCGAGCAGTACTTC
cdr3_aa: CASSFTGASEQYF

j_call: TRBJ2-7
v_call: TRBV25-1
d_call: NA
clone_size: few
cdr3_nt: TGTGCCAGCAGTGAATATGGGAACCCCTACGAGCAGTACTTC
cdr3_aa: CASSEYGNPYEQYF

j_call: TRBJ2-3
v_call: TRBV7-2
d_call: TRBD2
clone_size: NA
cdr3_nt: TGTGCCAGCAGCTTACAGCGGGGGGGCTGGGATACGCAGTATTTT
cdr3_aa: CASSLQRGGWDTQYF

j_call: TRBJ2-3
v_call: TRBV5-1
d_call: TRBD2
clone_size: NA
cdr3_nt: TGCGCCAGCACCCCCCGGACTAGCGGGAGGGGGGGATCCACAGATATGCAGTATTTT
cdr3_aa: CASTPRTSGRGGSTDMQYF

j_call: TRBJ2-7
v_call: TRBV20-1
d_call: TRBD2
clone_size: few
cdr3_nt: TGCAGTGCTAGTGAGGTAGCGGGAGGCTCCTACGAGCAGTACTTC
cdr3_aa: CSASEVAGGSYEQYF

j_call: TRBJ2-2
v_call: TRBV6-1
d_call: NA
clone_size: many
cdr3_nt: TGTGCCAGCAGAGCCCCCGGACTGTCCCTCACCGGGGAGCTGTTTTTT
cdr3_aa: CASRAPGLSLTGELFF

j_call: TRBJ2-2
v_call: TRBV12-3/TRBV12-4
d_call: NA
clone_size: many
cdr3_nt: TGTGCCAGCAAACTATGGGTTTTGGGCGTCACCGGGGAGCTGTTTTTT
cdr3_aa: CASKLWVLGVTGELFF